This TCR beta chain was retrieved from a study of T-cell reconstitution after alpha-beta-depleted transplantation in children (dated by TCRdb to the mid-2010s). Context from the whole study: The study quantitatively tracked T-cell immune reconstitution after TCRalphabeta/CD19-depleted allogeneic hematopoietic cell transplantation in children using TCR repertoire profiling.

Trimming removed 5 bases from V and 11 bases from J, leaving 12 bases between the germline ends. From a lookup of the germline V gene (reference sequence), CDR1 and CDR2 are SEHNR and FQNEAQ. Spanning cysteine to phenylalanine, the CDR3 consists of 12 amino acids. The CDR3 DNA has 36 bases and is translated from base 1. Beyond this particular receptor, the publication reports: Apparently early alphabetaT-cell count recovery about two months after transplant reportedly relied on only several hundred rapidly expanded clones derived from non-depleted graft cells. Over the following months the frequencies of hyperexpanded clones went down, and after one year T-cell counts and TCRbeta diversity were mostly credited to newly produced T cells. The high TCRbeta diversity at day 60 in some patients was ascribed to recipient T cells and intrathymic progenitors that had survived conditioning.

This clonotype was detected many times. Its antigen target is currently unknown. No clone much larger than this one lies a single base away; base qualities are absent. In the paper's terms, the treatment or condition label means: allogeneic hematopoietic cell transplantation with graft depleted of TCRalphabeta T cells and CD19 B cells. TCRalphabeta/CD19-depleted allogeneic hematopoietic cell grafts were given to the transplant recipients, all of whom were children. The receptor library was made with PCR. The sequencing machine was an Illumina HiSeq 2500. Molecular barcoding was employed in the preparation of TCR libraries, with unique molecular identifiers being used to normalize TCRbeta repertoire quantification. The public reads were reanalyzed by TCRdb: fastp trimming at Q25, MiXCR alignment, in-frame beta chains only. Every CDR3 protein is listed once, alongside the most common genes and DNA of its rows. A total of around 580,000 distinct CDR3 sequences appear in this sample, more than 20% of them only once. The ten largest make up less than 15% of the sample.

The receptor was isolated from a boy in the first two years of life who had a stem cell transplant for acute myeloid leukemia, so the T cells may come from the graft donor. The sequence joins TRBV7-9 to TRBJ1-4; no D gene can be assigned with confidence. Specimen: PBMCs, mostly from graft donor cells, collected 360 days after TCRalphabeta/CD19-depleted stem cell transplant. The DNA sequence is given as TGTGCCAGCAGCGAGGATAGGAGGAAACTGTTTTTT. Its product reads: CASSEDRRKLFF.